The 18 T cell receptor beta chains listed next were all sequenced from one sample in a study of Ad26.COV2.S vaccination and SARS-CoV-2 variants. Treatment specified: over 15 received Ad26.COV2.S at low or high dose, single or two shots; five or six received placebo; per-sample allocation not given. On day 63 after the first injection, vaccine and placebo recipients gave samples. Produced via immunoSEQ multiplex PCR; TCRdb's table is partial and in-frame only. The table has about 330,000 clones, approximately 87% seen once; the top ten hold about 5.4%. The specimen comprised peripheral blood, sampled in a trial of Ad26.COV2.S vaccine versus placebo. These receptor sequences come from a person between 18 and 65 years old who received the Ad26.COV2.S COVID-19 vaccine or a placebo.

This chain joins TRBV12-5 and TRBJ1-1; D is uncertain. Between the trimmed V and J ends, which lost 0 bases and 5 bases, there was a span of 19 bases. CDR1 and CDR2 from the germline V gene are LGHNT and FRNRAP. The CDR3 sequence is 17 residues long. CDR3 residues: CASGLVPGMTQNTEAFF. CDR3 coding DNA: TGTGCTAGTGGTTTGGTACCTGGCATGACGCAGAATACTGAAGCTTTCTTT.

Comments on this clone: Other nucleotide sequences from this sample produce the same CDR3. The rearrangement uses TRBV18 and TRBJ1-1; TRBD1 matches at 9 bases. This CDR3 has 15 residues. V was pared by 2 bases and J by 1 base, with 2 bases of the junction left unmatched. Germline V CDR1 and CDR2: KGHSH, LQKENI. CDR3 sequence (DNA): TGTGCCAGCTCACCAGGACAGGGGAGGAACACTGAAGCTTTCTTT. It yields the protein CASSPGQGRNTEAFF.

The chain recombines TRBV5-1 with TRBJ2-3; D may match TRBD1 or TRBD2 (5 bases each). V lost 4 bases and J lost 6, with 15 bases in between. The CDR3 totals 14 residues. In germline, CDR1 is SGHRS, CDR2 YFSETQ. Here the CDR3 DNA reads TGCGCCAGCAGCGTGCGAGGGGACGACGATACGCAGTATTTT. This gives the protein CASSVRGDDDTQYF.

Points on this clone: Because the CDR3's place on the DNA is in doubt, the DNA is left out and the CDR3 is given as listed by TCRdb. The V and J genes are TRBV12-1 and TRBJ1-2; the table's TRBD1 call for D was not verified on the DNA. TRBV12-1 is described as a pseudogene. The CDR3 is made up of 15 amino acids, end residues included. The CDR3 sequence: CASSFWGAGTAGYTF.

The V and J genes are TRBV6-6 and TRBJ2-3; 11 bases agree with TRBD2. This CDR3 is 16 amino acids long. Germline CDR1 and CDR2: MNHNY and SVGAGI (reference sequence). Trimming took 5 bases from V and 2 from J; bases not matched to a gene: 6. The CDR3 DNA reads as TGTGCCAGCAGTCAACTAGCGGGGGAGTTCACAGATACGCAGTATTTT. This codes for CASSQLAGEFTDTQYF.

The chain uses TRBV29-1 and TRBJ1-3, with D possibly TRBD1 on 5 matching bases. V shed 2 bases and J shed 0 bases, with 14 bases lying between them. The CDR3 length is 16 residues. Germline V gene data show CDR1 as SQVTM and CDR2 as ANQGSEA. The DNA for the CDR3 is TGCAGCGTTGAACATTACAGGAGGAGCTCTGGAAACACCATATATTTT. Translating gives CSVEHYRRSSGNTIYF.

V usage is TRBV11-3 and J usage is TRBJ1-6; D not resolved. Per germline, CDR1 SGHNT and CDR2 YENEEA. The CDR3 covers 11 residues. Trimming stripped 8 bases from V and 7 bases from J, with 6 bases between. The CDR3 nucleotides are TGTGCCAGCGGGCTGAATTCACCCCTCCACTTT. Its protein product is CASGLNSPLHF. Together with reference TRBV11-3 and TRBJ1-6, the CDR3 gives the full variable domain: EAGVVQSPRYKIIEKKQPVAFWCNPISGHNTLYWYLQNLGQGPELLIRYENEEAVDDSQLPKDRFSAERLKGVDSTLKIQPAELGDSAVYLCASGLNSPLHFGNGTRLTVT.

The gene calls are TRBV6-2 or TRBV6-3 and TRBJ2-1; 7 positions match TRBD2. CDR1 is MNHEY, CDR2 SVGEGT, per germline. CDR3 length equals 18 residues. V dropped 0 bases and J dropped 4; count of bases not matched to a gene: 12. CDR3 coding DNA: TGTGCCAGCAGTTACTCGAGCTCGGCTAGCGGTTTATACAATGAGCAGTTCTTC. This encodes CASSYSSSASGLYNEQFF.

This chain joins TRBV7-2 and TRBJ2-1; 10 bases fit TRBD2. With 9 bases clipped from V and 2 bases from J, the junction kept 4 bases outside the gene matches. The length of the CDR3 is 14 residues. Germline CDR1 reads SGHTA; CDR2 reads FQGNSA. CDR3 coding DNA: TGTGCCAGTCTAAGCGGGGGGGCCTACAATGAGCAGTTCTTC. Its protein product is CASLSGGAYNEQFF.

The chain uses TRBV19 and TRBJ1-3; D is undetermined. CDR3 length: 14 residues. Germline lookup yields CDR1 LNHDA and CDR2 SQIVND (reference sequence). Deletions cut 4 bases from V and 0 bases from J, with 7 bases between. The CDR3 DNA is TGTGCCAGTAGTAAGCTAGCCTCTGGAAACACCATATATTTT. Amino acids: CASSKLASGNTIYF.

V and J are TRBV30 and TRBJ2-1; 10 bases match TRBD2. Germline CDR1 and CDR2: GTSNPN and SVGIG (reference sequence). The CDR3 spans 11 residues. CDR3 loop: CAAAGGPVQFF. The CDR3 coding sequence is TGTGCTGCAGCGGGAGGGCCCGTGCAGTTCTTC.

The chain uses TRBV5-6 and TRBJ1-2; 9 nucleotides match TRBD1. Per germline, CDR1 SGHDT and CDR2 YYEEEE. Losses at the gene ends were 3 bases for V and 6 bases for J; bases not matched to a gene: 15. This CDR3 contains 17 residues. CDR3 region: CASSWGQGYRRVDGYTF. The CDR3 DNA is TGTGCCAGCAGCTGGGGACAGGGATACCGCCGTGTGGATGGCTACACCTTC.

The CDR3 sequence is CASSFPARAESTDTQYF. In DNA, the CDR3 is TGTGCCAGCAGCTTCCCCGCCCGGGCAGAAAGCACAGATACGCAGTATTTT. The chain recombines TRBV7-2 with TRBJ2-3; D remains unclear. The germline gives CDR1 SGHTA, CDR2 FQGNSA. Between the trimmed V and J ends, which lost 3 bases and 0 bases, there was a span of 16 bases. This CDR3 has 17 amino acids. Full variable domain (rest looked up from reference TRBV7-2 and TRBJ2-3): GAGVSQSPSNKVTEKGKDVELRCDPISGHTALYWYRQSLGQGLEFLIYFQGNSAPDKSGLPSDRFSAERTGGSVSTLTIQRTQQEDSAVYLCASSFPARAESTDTQYFGPGTRLTVL.

This clone was picked up one time. The rearrangement links TRBV2 to TRBJ2-1; TRBD2 matches 11 bases. Trimming removed 10 bases from V and 5 bases from J; junction bases left unmatched: 7. Germline CDR1 reads SNHLY; CDR2 reads FYNNEI. The CDR3 is 14 amino acids. In DNA form, the CDR3 reads TGTGCCATCCTTATAGCGGGAGGGAACAATGAGCAGTTCTTC. Its translation: CAILIAGGNNEQFF.

The chain uses TRBV27 and TRBJ1-1; 7 bases agree with TRBD1. Per germline, CDR1 MNHEY and CDR2 SMNVEV (reference sequence). The CDR3 has 14 amino acids. J lost 11 bases, V lost 4 bases, and 13 bases had no gene match. The CDR3 here is CASSYTSTGQRAFF. The CDR3 DNA follows: TGTGCCAGCAGTTATACGTCAACGGGACAGAGGGCTTTCTTT.

This clone was found once. The chain employs TRBV6-5 and TRBJ2-5; D gene unclear. Germline V gene sequence: CDR1 MNHEY, CDR2 SVGAGI. The CDR3 spans 13 residues. Trimming took 6 bases from V and 5 from J, leaving 13 bases between them. CDR3 nucleotide sequence: TGTGCCAGCAGGAAACGTCCCGGGGAGACCCAGTACTTC. Translating gives CASRKRPGETQYF.

The chain recombines TRBV13 with TRBJ2-7, with unresolved D. The CDR3 length is 14 residues. Trimming left V 5 bases short and J 2 bases short, with 13 bases between. Germline lookup yields CDR1 PRHDT and CDR2 FYEKMQ (reference sequence). The CDR3 DNA is TGTGCCAGCAGCCCGTGGCAGCTAACCTACGAGCAGTACTTC. This encodes CASSPWQLTYEQYF.

This clone was observed a single time. The CDR3 is CASSLSGTEAFF. Here the CDR3 DNA reads TGTGCCAGCAGTTTATCGGGCACTGAAGCTTTCTTT. This chain joins TRBV27 and TRBJ1-1; the D is unclear. The germline V gene encodes CDR1 MNHEY and CDR2 SMNVEV (reference sequence). V lost 0 bases to trimming and J lost 4 bases, with 3 bases between them. This CDR3 is 12 amino acids long.